These 7 T cell receptor beta chains were sequenced from one sample in a study of shared clonotypes between healthy human individuals. Profiling relied on immunoSEQ multiplex PCR, and the TCRdb table lists in-frame clones only, not all of them. This sample has millions of clones; about 95% occur once, and the top ten carry 0.9% to 1.3%. The naive CD8 fraction comprised CD45RO-negative cells positively selected for CCR7 and excluded terminally differentiated effector memory CD45RA+ cells. Sequencing input: naive CD8+ T cells sorted from blood. The receptors derive from a man aged 18 to 35 in good health.

The genes are TRBV6-5 and TRBJ2-1; D perhaps matches TRBD2 (6 bases). The ends were cut back, 4 bases at V and 0 bases at J, with 13 bases in the middle. The germline V gene has CDR1 MNHEY and CDR2 SVGAGI. The CDR3 is 16 residues long. The CDR3 sequence: CASSSQVGSSYNEQFF. DNA of the CDR3: TGTGCCAGCAGTTCTCAGGTCGGGAGCTCCTACAATGAGCAGTTCTTC.

The V call is TRBV30, the J call TRBJ2-3, with TRBD2 matching 10 bases. Germline CDR1 GTSNPN, CDR2 SVGIG (reference sequence). The V gene end was trimmed by 5 bases and the J gene end by 1 base; junction bases not matched to a gene: 15. The CDR3 runs 18 residues. The DNA of the CDR3 is TGTGCCTGGGAGGGAGGACTAGCGGCCCGGGCGGGCACAGATACGCAGTATTTT. It yields the protein CAWEGGLAARAGTDTQYF.

J is TRBJ2-3 and V is TRBV7-9; D is uncertain. The CDR3 consists of 15 residues. CDR1 and CDR2 from the germline V gene are SEHNR and FQNEAQ (reference sequence). Trimming removed 4 bases from V and 0 bases from J, with 11 bases in between. The CDR3 loop is CASSSLSSSTDTQYF. CDR3 DNA sequence: TGTGCCAGCAGCTCCCTTTCCTCTAGCACAGATACGCAGTATTTT.

This chain links TRBV11-3 with TRBJ2-2; 10 bases fit TRBD2. V gave up 3 bases and J gave up 8 bases; unmatched junction bases: 9. The CDR3 is 16 residues long. Germline V gene sequence: CDR1 SGHNT, CDR2 YENEEA. The CDR3 bases are TGTGCCAGCAGCTTCCGTGAAGCGGGGGGGCCGGGGGAGCTGTTTTTT. Translated: CASSFREAGGPGELFF. The whole variable domain, filled in from reference TRBV11-3 and TRBJ2-2, reads EAGVVQSPRYKIIEKKQPVAFWCNPISGHNTLYWYLQNLGQGPELLIRYENEEAVDDSQLPKDRFSAERLKGVDSTLKIQPAELGDSAVYLCASSFREAGGPGELFFGEGSRLTVL.

The chain employs TRBV6-1 and TRBJ2-7; weak D call: TRBD2 (6 bases). The germline V gene has CDR1 MNHNS and CDR2 SASEGT. There are 15 residues in the CDR3. V was cut by 3 bases and J by 6 bases, with 18 bases left in between. The CDR3 here is CASSDWEFSGREQYF. CDR3 coding DNA: TGTGCCAGCAGTGATTGGGAGTTTAGCGGACGCGAGCAGTACTTC.

Only one count was recorded for this clone. The chain couples TRBV6-6 to TRBJ2-2, with D tentatively TRBD1 or TRBD2 (5 bases each). CDR3 length: 15 amino acids. Germline-derived CDR1 and CDR2 are MNHNY and SVGAGI (reference sequence). The V end was cut by 8 bases, the J end by 13 bases, with 26 bases between. CDR3 in amino acids: CASAPEEGDADVLFF. CDR3 DNA sequence: TGTGCCAGCGCCCCCGAGGAAGGGGACGCAGATGTGCTGTTTTTT.

J is TRBJ2-7 and V is TRBV9, with 9 bases matching TRBD1. Germline trimming cut 0 bases from V and 5 bases from J; bases unmatched to any gene: 6. The CDR3 extends over 15 amino acids. Germline V gene lookup returns CDR1 SGDLS and CDR2 YYNGEE. CDR3 sequence: CASSVEGQGKDEQYF. DNA for the CDR3: TGTGCCAGCAGCGTAGAGGGACAGGGTAAAGACGAGCAGTACTTC.